Sequencing of this TCR beta chain was carried out in a study of T-cell memory formation after mild COVID-19. Study overall: The study found TCR clusters largely donor specific.

TCRdb re-derived calls from the 5' RACE reads in MiXCR, one entry per CDR3 protein. The sample shows around 200,000 distinct CDR3 sequences, around 8.8% of them seen only once. The length of the CDR3 is 15 residues. V shed 1 base and J shed 6 bases, with 13 bases lying between them. The rearrangement links TRBV12-3 or TRBV12-4 to TRBJ1-5, with D unresolved. The specimen sequenced was PBMCs or a T cell subset sorted from them (not recorded which). The sequence came from a young man who had mild COVID-19 (a few samples of this study predate the infection). Cell type and time point are not known. The CDR3 nucleotides are TGTGCCAGCAGTTTAGGGCTCCTAAGAGGTCAGCCCCAGCATTTT. Translated: CASSLGLLRGQPQHF.